The T cell receptor beta chain described here comes from a study of blood T cells in healthy people across ages. As for the study in general: Template switching caught about one barcoded beta molecule for each two T cells. Regarding the study as a whole: Changes seen in expanded clonotypes were possibly confounded by donor CMV status left unknown. Diversity figures based on one million T cells were deemed too low.

For the second PCR, which ran for 7 to 11 cycles, a sample-barcoded 5' primer and a J-beta primer mix were used. MiXCR was run by TCRdb on the 5' RACE reads, yielding one entry per CDR3 protein. The profile shows approximately 1.5 million distinct CDR3 sequences, approximately 39% of them singletons. The CDR3 is 14 amino acids. Germline lookup yields CDR1 MNHEY and CDR2 SMNVEV (reference sequence). This clonotype showed up just once. As yet, its antigen is unknown. At one end, the junction sequence differs from germline, possibly due to a read error. PBMCs were isolated at a quantity of at least 6 million per sample.

The chain is built from TRBV27 and TRBJ1-6, with TRBD1 as a possible D gene (5 bases). The specimen was blood. This TCR derives from a woman younger than 35 in good health. Here the CDR3 reads CASSLSGKGSPLHF. The CDR3 DNA sequence: TGCGCCAGCAGTTTATCAGGGAAAGGTTCACCCCTCCACTTT.